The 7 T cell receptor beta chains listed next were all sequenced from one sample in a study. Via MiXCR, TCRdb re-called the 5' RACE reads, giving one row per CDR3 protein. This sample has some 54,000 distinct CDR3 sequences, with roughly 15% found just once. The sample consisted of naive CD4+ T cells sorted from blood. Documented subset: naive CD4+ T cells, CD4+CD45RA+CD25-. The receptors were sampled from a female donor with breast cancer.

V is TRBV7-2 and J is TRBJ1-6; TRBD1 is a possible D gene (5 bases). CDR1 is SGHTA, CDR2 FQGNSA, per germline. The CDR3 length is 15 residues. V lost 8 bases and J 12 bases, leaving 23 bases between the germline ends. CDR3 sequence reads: CASREDIVGVLPLHF. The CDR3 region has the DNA TGTGCCAGCCGAGAGGACATTGTAGGCGTTTTACCCCTCCACTTT.

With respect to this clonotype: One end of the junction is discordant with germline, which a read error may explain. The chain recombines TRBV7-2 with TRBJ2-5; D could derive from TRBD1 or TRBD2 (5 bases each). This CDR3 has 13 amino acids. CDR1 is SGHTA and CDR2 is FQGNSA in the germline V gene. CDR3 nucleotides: TGTGCCAGCAGCTGGGGGAATCAAGGGACCCAGTACTTC. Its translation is CASSWGNQGTQYF.

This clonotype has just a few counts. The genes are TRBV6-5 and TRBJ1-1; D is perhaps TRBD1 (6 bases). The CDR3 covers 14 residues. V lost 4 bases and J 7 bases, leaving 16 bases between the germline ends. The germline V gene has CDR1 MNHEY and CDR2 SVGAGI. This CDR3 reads CASSLTGQRNEAFF. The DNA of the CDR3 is TGTGCCAGCAGTTTAACCGGACAGCGGAATGAAGCTTTCTTT.

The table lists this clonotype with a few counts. The CDR3 loop reads CASTERAGAVKLFF. For the CDR3, the DNA is TGTGCCAGCACCGAACGGGCAGGGGCGGTAAAACTGTTTTTT. This chain connects TRBV7-2 to TRBJ1-4; D possibly corresponds to TRBD1 (6 bases). The length of the CDR3 is 14 residues. V lost 7 bases and J 10 bases, leaving 19 bases between the germline ends. In germline, CDR1 is SGHTA, CDR2 FQGNSA.

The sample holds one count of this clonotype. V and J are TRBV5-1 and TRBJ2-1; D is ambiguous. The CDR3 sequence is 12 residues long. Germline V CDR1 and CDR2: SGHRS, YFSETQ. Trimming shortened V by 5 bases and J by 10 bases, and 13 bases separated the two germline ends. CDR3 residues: CASRIDIKEQFF. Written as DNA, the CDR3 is TGCGCCAGCAGGATCGACATTAAAGAGCAGTTCTTC.

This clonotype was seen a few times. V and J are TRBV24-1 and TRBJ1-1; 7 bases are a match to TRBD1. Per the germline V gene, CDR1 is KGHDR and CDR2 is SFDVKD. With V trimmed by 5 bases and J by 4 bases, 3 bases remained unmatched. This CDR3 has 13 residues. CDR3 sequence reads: CATSGYRGTEAFF. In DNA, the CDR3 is TGTGCCACCAGTGGCTACAGGGGCACTGAAGCTTTCTTT.

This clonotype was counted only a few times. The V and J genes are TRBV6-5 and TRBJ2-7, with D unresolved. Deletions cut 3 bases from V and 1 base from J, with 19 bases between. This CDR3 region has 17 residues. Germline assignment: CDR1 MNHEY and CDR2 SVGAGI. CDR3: CASSYYWGRGGSYEQYF. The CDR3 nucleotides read TGTGCCAGCAGTTATTATTGGGGTCGAGGCGGATCCTACGAGCAGTACTTC.